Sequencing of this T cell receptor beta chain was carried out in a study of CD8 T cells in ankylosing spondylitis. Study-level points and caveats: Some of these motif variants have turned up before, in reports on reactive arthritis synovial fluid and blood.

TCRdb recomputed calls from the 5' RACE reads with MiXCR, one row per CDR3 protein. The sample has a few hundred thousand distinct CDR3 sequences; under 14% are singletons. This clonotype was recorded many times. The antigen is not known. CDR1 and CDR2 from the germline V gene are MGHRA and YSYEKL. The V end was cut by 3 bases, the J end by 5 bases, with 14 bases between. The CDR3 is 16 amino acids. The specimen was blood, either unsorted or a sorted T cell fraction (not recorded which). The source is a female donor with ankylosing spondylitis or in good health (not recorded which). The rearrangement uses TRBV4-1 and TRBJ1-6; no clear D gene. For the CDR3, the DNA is TGCGCCAGCAGCCAGACCACAGCCCCCGATAATTCACCCCTCCACTTT. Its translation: CASSQTTAPDNSPLHF.